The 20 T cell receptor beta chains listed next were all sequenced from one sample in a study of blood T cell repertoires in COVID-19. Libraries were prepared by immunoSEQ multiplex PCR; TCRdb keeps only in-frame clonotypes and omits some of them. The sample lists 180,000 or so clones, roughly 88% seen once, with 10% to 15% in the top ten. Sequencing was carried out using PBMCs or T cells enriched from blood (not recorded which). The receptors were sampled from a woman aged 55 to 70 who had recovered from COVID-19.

CDR3 loop: CASSSGRWDRPYEQYF. In nucleotides, the CDR3 is TGCGCCAGCAGCTCCGGCCGGTGGGACAGGCCCTACGAGCAGTACTTC. The rearrangement links TRBV5-1 to TRBJ2-7; 8 nucleotides agree with TRBD1. Germline loops: CDR1 SGHRS, CDR2 YFSETQ. CDR3 size: 16 residues. V trimming: 3 bases; J trimming: 2 bases; junction bases outside the gene matches: 10.

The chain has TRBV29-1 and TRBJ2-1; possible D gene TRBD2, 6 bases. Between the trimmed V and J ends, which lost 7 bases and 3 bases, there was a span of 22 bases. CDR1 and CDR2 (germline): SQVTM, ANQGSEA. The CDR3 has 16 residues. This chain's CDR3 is CSAASPGVANYNEQFF. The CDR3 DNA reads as TGCAGCGCAGCTAGCCCGGGAGTAGCAAACTACAATGAGCAGTTCTTC.

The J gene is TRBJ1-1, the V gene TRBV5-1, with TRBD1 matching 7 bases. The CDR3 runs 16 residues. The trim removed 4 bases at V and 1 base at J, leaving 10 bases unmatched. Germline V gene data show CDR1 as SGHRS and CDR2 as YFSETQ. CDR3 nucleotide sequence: TGCGCCAGCAGCACCGACCGACAGGGACGGAACACTGAAGCTTTCTTT. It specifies CASSTDRQGRNTEAFF.

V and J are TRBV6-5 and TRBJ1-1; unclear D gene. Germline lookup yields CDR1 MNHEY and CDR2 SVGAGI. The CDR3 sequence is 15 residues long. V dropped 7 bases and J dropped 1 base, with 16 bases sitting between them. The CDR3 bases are TGTGCCAGCACAGGTTGGTCGGCCGCGAACACTGAAGCTTTCTTT. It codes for CASTGWSAANTEAFF.

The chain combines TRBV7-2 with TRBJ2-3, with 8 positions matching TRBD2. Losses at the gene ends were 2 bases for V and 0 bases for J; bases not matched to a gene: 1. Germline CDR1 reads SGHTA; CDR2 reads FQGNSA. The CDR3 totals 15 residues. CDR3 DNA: TGTGCCAGCAGCTTACAGCGGGGGAGCACAGATACGCAGTATTTT. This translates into CASSLQRGSTDTQYF.

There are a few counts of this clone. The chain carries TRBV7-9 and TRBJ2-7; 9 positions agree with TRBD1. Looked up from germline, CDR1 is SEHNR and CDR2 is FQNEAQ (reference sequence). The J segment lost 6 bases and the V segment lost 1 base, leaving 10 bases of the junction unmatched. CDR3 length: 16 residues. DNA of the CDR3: TGTGCCAGCAGCTTAGTTTCCGGACAGGGGACGAGCGAGCAGTACTTC. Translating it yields CASSLVSGQGTSEQYF. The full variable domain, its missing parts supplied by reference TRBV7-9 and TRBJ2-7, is DTGVSQNPRHKITKRGQNVTFRCDPISEHNRLYWYRQTLGQGPEFLTYFQNEAQLEKSRLLSDRFSAERPKGSFSTLEIQRTEQGDSAMYLCASSLVSGQGTSEQYFGPGTRLTVT.

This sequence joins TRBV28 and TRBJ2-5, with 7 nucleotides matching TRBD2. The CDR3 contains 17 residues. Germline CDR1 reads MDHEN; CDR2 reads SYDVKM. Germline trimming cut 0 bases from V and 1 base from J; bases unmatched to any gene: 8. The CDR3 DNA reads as TGTGCCAGCAGTTTATGGCGGGAGACTCCCGGCCAAGAGACCCAGTACTTC. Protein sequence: CASSLWRETPGQETQYF.

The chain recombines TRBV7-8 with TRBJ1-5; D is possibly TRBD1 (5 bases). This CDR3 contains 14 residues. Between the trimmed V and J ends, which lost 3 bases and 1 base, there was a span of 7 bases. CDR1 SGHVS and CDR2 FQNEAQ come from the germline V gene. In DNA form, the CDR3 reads TGTGCCAGCAGCTTGACAGACAGCAATCAGCCCCAGCATTTT. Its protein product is CASSLTDSNQPQHF.

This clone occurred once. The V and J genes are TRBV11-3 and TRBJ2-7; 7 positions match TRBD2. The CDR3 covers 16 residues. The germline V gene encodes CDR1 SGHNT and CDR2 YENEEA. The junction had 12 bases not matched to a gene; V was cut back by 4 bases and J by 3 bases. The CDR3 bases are TGTGCCAGCAGCTCTGGGGTTGCGGGAGCGGGCTACGAGCAGTACTTC. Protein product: CASSSGVAGAGYEQYF.

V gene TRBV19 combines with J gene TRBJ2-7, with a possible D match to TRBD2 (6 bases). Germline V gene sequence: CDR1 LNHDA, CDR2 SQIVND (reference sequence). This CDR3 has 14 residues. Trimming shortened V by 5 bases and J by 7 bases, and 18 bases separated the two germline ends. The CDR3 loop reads CASSAPRGGYEQYF. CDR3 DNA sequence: TGTGCCAGTAGTGCTCCTCGTGGGGGGTATGAGCAGTACTTC.

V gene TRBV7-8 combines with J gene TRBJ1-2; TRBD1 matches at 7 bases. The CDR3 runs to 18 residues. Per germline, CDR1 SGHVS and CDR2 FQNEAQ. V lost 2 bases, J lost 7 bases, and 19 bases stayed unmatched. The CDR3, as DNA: TGTGCCAGCAGCTTACTATCTGAAGGGCGAGACAGGGCCGCTGGCTACACCTTC. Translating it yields CASSLLSEGRDRAAGYTF. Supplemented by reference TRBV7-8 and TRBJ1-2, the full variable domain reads GAGVSQSPRYKVAKRGQDVALRCDPISGHVSLFWYQQALGQGPEFLTYFQNEAQLDKSGLPSDRFFAERPEGSVSTLKIQRTQQEDSAVYLCASSLLSEGRDRAAGYTFGSGTRLTVV.

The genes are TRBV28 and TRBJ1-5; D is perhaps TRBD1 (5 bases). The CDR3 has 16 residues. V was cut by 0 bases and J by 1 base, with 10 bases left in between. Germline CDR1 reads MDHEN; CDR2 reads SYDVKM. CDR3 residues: CASSLWGGASNQPQHF. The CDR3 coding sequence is TGTGCCAGCAGTTTATGGGGAGGGGCCAGCAATCAGCCCCAGCATTTT.

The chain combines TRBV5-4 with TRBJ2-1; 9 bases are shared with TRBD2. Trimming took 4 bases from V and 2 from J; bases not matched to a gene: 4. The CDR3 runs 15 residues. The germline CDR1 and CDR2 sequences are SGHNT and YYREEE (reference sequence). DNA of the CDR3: TGTGCCAGCAGCCCGACTAGCGGCGCCTACAATGAGCAGTTCTTC. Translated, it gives CASSPTSGAYNEQFF.

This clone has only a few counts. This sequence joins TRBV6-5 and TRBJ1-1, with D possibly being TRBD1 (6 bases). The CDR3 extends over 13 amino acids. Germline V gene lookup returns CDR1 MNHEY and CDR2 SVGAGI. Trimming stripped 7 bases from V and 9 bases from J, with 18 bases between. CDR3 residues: CASTIGQGGKAFF. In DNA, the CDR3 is TGTGCCAGCACCATAGGACAAGGGGGAAAAGCTTTCTTT.

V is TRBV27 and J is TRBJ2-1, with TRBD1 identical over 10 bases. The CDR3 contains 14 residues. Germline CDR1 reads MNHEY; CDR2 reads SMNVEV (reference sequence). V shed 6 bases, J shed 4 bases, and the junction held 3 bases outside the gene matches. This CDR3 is CASSDRGQYNEQFF. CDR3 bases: TGTGCCAGCAGCGACAGGGGGCAATACAATGAGCAGTTCTTC.

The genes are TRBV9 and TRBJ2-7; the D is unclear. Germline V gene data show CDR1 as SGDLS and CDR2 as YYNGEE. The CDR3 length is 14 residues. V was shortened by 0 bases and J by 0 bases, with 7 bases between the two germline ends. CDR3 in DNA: TGTGCCAGCAGCGTAGGACCTAGCTCCTACGAGCAGTACTTC. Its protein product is CASSVGPSSYEQYF.

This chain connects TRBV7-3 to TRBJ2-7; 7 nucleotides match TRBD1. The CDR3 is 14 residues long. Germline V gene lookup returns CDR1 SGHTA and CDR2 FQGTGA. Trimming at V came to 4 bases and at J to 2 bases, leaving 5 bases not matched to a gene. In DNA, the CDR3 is TGTGCCAGCAGCTCCGGGACAGATACCTACGAGCAGTACTTC. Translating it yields CASSSGTDTYEQYF.

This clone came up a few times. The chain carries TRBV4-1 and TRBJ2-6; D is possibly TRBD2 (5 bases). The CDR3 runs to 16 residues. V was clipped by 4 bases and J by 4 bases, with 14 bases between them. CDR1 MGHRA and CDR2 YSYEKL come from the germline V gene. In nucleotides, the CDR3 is TGCGCCAGCAGCCCGAGGTTTGGCGGGGGGGCCAACGTCCTGACTTTC. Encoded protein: CASSPRFGGGANVLTF.

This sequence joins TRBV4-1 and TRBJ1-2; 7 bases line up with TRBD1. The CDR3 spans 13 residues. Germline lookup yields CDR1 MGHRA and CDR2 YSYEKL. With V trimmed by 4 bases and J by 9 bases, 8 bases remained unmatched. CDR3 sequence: CASSPGTARSYTF. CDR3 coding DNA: TGCGCCAGCAGCCCCGGGACAGCGCGAAGCTACACCTTC.

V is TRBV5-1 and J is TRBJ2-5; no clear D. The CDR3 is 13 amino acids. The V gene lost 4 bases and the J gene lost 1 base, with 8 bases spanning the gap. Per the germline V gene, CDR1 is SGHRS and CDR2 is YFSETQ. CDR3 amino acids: CASSPLFQETQYF. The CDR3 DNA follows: TGCGCCAGCAGCCCTCTTTTCCAAGAGACCCAGTACTTC.